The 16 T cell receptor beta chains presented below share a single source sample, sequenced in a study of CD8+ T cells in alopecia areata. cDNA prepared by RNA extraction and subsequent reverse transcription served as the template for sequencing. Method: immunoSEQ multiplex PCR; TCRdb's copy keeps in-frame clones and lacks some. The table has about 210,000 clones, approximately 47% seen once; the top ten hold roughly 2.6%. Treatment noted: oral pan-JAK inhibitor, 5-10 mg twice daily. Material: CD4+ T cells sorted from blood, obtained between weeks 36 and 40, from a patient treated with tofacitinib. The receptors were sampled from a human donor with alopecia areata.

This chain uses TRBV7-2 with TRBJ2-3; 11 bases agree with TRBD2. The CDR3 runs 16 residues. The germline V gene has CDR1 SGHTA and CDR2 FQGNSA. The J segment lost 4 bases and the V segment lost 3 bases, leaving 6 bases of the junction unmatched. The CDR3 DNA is TGTGCCAGCAGCTTGGTCGGGACTAGCGGCCCAGATACGCAGTATTTT. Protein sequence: CASSLVGTSGPDTQYF.

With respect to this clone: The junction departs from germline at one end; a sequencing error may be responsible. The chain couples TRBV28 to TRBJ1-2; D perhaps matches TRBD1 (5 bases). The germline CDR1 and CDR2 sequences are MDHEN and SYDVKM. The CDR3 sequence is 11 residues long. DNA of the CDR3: TGTGCCAGCAGCTTGGGGACGGAGCCCCTCTTC. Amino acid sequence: CASSLGTEPLF.

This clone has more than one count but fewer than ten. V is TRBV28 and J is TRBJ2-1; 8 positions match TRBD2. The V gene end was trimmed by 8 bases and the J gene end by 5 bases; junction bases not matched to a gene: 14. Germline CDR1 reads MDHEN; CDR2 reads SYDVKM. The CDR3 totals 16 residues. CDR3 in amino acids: CASDQPRSGGNNEQFF. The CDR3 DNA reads TGTGCCAGCGACCAACCGCGGAGCGGGGGAAACAATGAGCAGTTCTTC.

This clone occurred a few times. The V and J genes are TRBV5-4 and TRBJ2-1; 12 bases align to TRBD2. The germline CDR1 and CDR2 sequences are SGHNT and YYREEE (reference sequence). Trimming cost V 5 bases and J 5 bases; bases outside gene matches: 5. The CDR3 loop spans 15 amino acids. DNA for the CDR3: TGTGCCAGCAGTAAGACTAGCGGGGGCCACAATGAGCAGTTCTTC. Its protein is CASSKTSGGHNEQFF.

Written as DNA, the CDR3 is TGCGCCAGCAGCCCTAAGATACCACGAGAGGAAAAACTGTTTTTT. Its translation is CASSPKIPREEKLFF. The chain is built from TRBV5-1 and TRBJ1-4; unclear D gene. The CDR3 totals 15 residues. The germline gives CDR1 SGHRS, CDR2 YFSETQ. The V and J ends lost 4 bases and 8 bases respectively, with 18 bases between them.

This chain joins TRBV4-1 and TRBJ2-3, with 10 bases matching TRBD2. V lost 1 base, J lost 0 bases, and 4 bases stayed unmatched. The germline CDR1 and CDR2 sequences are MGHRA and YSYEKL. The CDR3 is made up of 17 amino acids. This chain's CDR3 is CASSQAATSGSTDTQYF. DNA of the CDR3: TGCGCCAGCAGCCAAGCAGCGACTAGCGGGAGCACAGATACGCAGTATTTT.

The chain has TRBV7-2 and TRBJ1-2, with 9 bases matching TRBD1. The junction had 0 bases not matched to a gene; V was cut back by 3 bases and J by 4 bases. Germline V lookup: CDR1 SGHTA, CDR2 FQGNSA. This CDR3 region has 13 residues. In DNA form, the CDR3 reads TGTGCCAGCAGCTTGACAGGGGGCTATGGCTACACCTTC. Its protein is CASSLTGGYGYTF.

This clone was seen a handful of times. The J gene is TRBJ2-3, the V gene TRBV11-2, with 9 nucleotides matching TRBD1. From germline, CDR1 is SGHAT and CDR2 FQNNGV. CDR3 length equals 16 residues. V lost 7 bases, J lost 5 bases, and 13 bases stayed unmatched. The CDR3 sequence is CASTLIRDRVGDTQYF. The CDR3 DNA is TGTGCCAGCACCCTAATCCGGGACAGGGTTGGAGATACGCAGTATTTT.

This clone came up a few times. CDR3: CASSSGTPAVGAFF. In DNA form, the CDR3 reads TGTGCCAGCAGCTCCGGGACCCCTGCCGTTGGAGCTTTCTTT. The rearrangement links TRBV7-9 to TRBJ1-1; tentative D call: TRBD1 (5 bases). Trimming cost V 4 bases and J 10 bases, with 19 bases left between them. CDR3 length: 14 amino acids. Looked up from germline, CDR1 is SEHNR and CDR2 is FQNEAQ (reference sequence).

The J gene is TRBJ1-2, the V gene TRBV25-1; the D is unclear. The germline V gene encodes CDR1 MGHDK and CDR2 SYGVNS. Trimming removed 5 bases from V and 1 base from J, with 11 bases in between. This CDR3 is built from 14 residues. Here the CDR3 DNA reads TGTGCCAGCAGTATATCTTTACTTAACTATGGCTACACCTTC. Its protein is CASSISLLNYGYTF.

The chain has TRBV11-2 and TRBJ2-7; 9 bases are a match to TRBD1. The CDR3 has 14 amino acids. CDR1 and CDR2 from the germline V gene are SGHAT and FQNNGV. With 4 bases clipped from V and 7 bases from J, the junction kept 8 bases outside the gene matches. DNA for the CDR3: TGTGCCAGCAGCTCCGGGACAGGGCAACTGGAGCAGTACTTC. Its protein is CASSSGTGQLEQYF.

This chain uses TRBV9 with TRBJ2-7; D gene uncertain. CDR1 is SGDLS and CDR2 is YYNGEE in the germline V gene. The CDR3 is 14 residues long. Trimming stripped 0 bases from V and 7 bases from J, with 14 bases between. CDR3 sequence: CASSVVQAPREQYF. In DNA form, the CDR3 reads TGTGCCAGCAGCGTAGTTCAGGCTCCGCGGGAGCAGTACTTC.

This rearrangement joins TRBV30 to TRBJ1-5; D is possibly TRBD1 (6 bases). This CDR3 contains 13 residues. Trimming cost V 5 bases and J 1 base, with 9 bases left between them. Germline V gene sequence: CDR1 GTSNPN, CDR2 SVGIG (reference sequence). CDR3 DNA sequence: TGTGCCTGGGCAGGGGACAGCAATCAGCCCCAGCATTTT. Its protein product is CAWAGDSNQPQHF.

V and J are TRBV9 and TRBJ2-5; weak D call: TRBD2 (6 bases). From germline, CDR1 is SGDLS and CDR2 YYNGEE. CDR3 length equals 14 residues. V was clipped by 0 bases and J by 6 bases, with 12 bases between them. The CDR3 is CASSVVPGEKTQYF. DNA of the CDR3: TGTGCCAGCAGCGTAGTACCGGGAGAGAAGACCCAGTACTTC.

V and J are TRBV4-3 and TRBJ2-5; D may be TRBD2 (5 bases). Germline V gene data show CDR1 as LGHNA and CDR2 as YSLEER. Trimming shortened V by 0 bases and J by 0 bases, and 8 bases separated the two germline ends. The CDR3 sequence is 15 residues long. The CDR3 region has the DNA TGCGCCAGCAGCCAAGAAGGGCGGGACCAAGAGACCCAGTACTTC. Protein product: CASSQEGRDQETQYF.

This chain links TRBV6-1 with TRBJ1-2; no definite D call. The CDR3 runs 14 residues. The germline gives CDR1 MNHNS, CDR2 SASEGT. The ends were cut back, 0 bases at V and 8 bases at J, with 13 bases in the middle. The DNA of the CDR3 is TGTGCCAGCAGTGAAGCGCGAGCCGGGGTGGGCTACACCTTC. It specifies CASSEARAGVGYTF.